This is a list of T cell receptor beta chains from one sample in a study of T-cell reconstitution after alpha-beta-depleted transplantation in children. TCRdb fed the PCR reads into MiXCR, producing one record per CDR3 protein. The sample yields about 590,000 distinct CDR3 sequences, approximately 13% seen once. Sequenced material: PBMCs, mostly from graft donor cells, taken 360 days after TCRalphabeta/CD19-depleted stem cell transplant. Every receptor here comes from a male patient between 5 and 17 years old who had a stem cell transplant for acute myeloid leukemia, so the T cells may come from the graft donor. Each CDR3 is given with its conserved first and last residue. Fields, in order: D gene, J gene, clone size, V gene, CDR3 protein, CDR3 DNA. D genes are given only for firm matches. Only some rows state a clone size, as once, few, many or a class for expanded clones.

d_gene: TRBD2; j_gene: TRBJ2-3; abundance: few; v_gene: TRBV27; CDR3aa: CASSYTTLAGDTDTQYF; CDR3nt: TGTGCCAGCAGTTATACGACCTTAGCGGGAGATACAGATACGCAGTATTTT
d_gene: TRBD1; j_gene: TRBJ2-6; abundance: -; v_gene: TRBV6-2/TRBV6-3; CDR3aa: CASSYIIGTGGSGANVLTF; CDR3nt: TGTGCCAGCAGTTACATTATCGGGACAGGGGGCTCTGGGGCCAACGTCCTGACTTTC
d_gene: -; j_gene: TRBJ1-5; abundance: -; v_gene: TRBV12-3/TRBV12-4; CDR3aa: CASSSGQPQHF; CDR3nt: TGTGCCAGCAGTTCGGGGCAGCCCCAGCATTTT
d_gene: -; j_gene: TRBJ2-7; abundance: -; v_gene: TRBV29-1; CDR3aa: CSVETGPWEQYF; CDR3nt: TGCAGCGTTGAAACAGGGCCATGGGAGCAGTACTTC
d_gene: -; j_gene: TRBJ2-7; abundance: many; v_gene: TRBV5-1; CDR3aa: CASSLAVLAEQYF; CDR3nt: TGCGCCAGCAGCTTGGCCGTTCTTGCCGAGCAGTACTTC
d_gene: TRBD2; j_gene: TRBJ2-7; abundance: -; v_gene: TRBV3-1; CDR3aa: CASSQDLGLAVPYEQYF; CDR3nt: TGTGCCAGCAGCCAAGATCTGGGACTAGCGGTTCCCTACGAGCAGTACTTC
d_gene: TRBD2; j_gene: TRBJ2-7; abundance: many; v_gene: TRBV27; CDR3aa: CASSLWGLAGNPSYEQYF; CDR3nt: TGTGCCAGCAGTTTATGGGGACTAGCGGGAAACCCATCCTACGAGCAGTACTTC
d_gene: TRBD1; j_gene: TRBJ2-6; abundance: few; v_gene: TRBV11-1; CDR3aa: CASRKGTGAGSGANVLTF; CDR3nt: TGTGCCAGCAGAAAGGGGACAGGGGCGGGATCTGGGGCCAACGTCCTGACTTTC
d_gene: TRBD2; j_gene: TRBJ2-1; abundance: -; v_gene: TRBV20-1; CDR3aa: CSARGITSGAYNEQFF; CDR3nt: TGCAGTGCTAGAGGGATTACTAGCGGAGCCTACAATGAGCAGTTCTTC
d_gene: -; j_gene: TRBJ2-7; abundance: -; v_gene: TRBV27; CDR3aa: CANNPASYEQYF; CDR3nt: TGTGCCAACAACCCGGCATCCTACGAGCAGTACTTC
d_gene: TRBD1; j_gene: TRBJ2-6; abundance: many; v_gene: TRBV10-2; CDR3aa: CASSDWDSLPGANVLTF; CDR3nt: TGCGCCAGCAGTGATTGGGACAGCCTGCCTGGGGCCAACGTCCTGACTTTC
d_gene: -; j_gene: TRBJ2-2; abundance: -; v_gene: TRBV15; CDR3aa: CATSRDGLQWTGELFF; CDR3nt: TGTGCCACCAGCAGAGATGGCCTGCAGTGGACCGGGGAGCTGTTTTTT
d_gene: -; j_gene: TRBJ2-5; abundance: many; v_gene: TRBV28; CDR3aa: CASSLRIRSQETQYF; CDR3nt: TGTGCCAGCAGTCTCCGAATCAGGAGTCAAGAGACCCAGTACTTC
d_gene: -; j_gene: TRBJ2-5; abundance: few; v_gene: TRBV28; CDR3aa: CASTPSGQKGETQYF; CDR3nt: TGTGCCAGCACCCCATCGGGGCAGAAGGGAGAGACCCAGTACTTC
d_gene: -; j_gene: TRBJ2-4; abundance: -; v_gene: TRBV5-6; CDR3aa: CASSFRGEKAKNIQYF; CDR3nt: TGTGCCAGCAGCTTTAGGGGGGAGAAAGCCAAAAACATTCAGTACTTC
d_gene: TRBD1; j_gene: TRBJ1-1; abundance: few; v_gene: TRBV11-2; CDR3aa: CASSPGTGAYKAFF; CDR3nt: TGTGCCAGCAGCCCTGGGACAGGGGCGTACAAGGCTTTCTTT
d_gene: -; j_gene: TRBJ2-4; abundance: few; v_gene: TRBV20-1; CDR3aa: CSATGVAKNIQYF; CDR3nt: TGCAGTGCTACCGGGGTAGCCAAAAACATTCAGTACTTC
d_gene: -; j_gene: TRBJ2-7; abundance: many; v_gene: TRBV4-2; CDR3aa: CASSQDWGAAYEQYF; CDR3nt: TGTGCCAGCAGCCAAGATTGGGGGGCAGCCTACGAGCAGTACTTC
d_gene: -; j_gene: TRBJ1-2; abundance: -; v_gene: TRBV7-2; CDR3aa: CASSSRRNPWDGYTF; CDR3nt: TGTGCCAGCAGCTCCAGACGGAACCCTTGGGATGGCTACACCTTC
d_gene: TRBD1; j_gene: TRBJ2-7; abundance: -; v_gene: TRBV12-3/TRBV12-4; CDR3aa: CASTTSGTGPYEQYF; CDR3nt: TGTGCCAGCACCACCTCCGGGACAGGGCCCTACGAGCAGTACTTC
d_gene: -; j_gene: TRBJ1-1; abundance: -; v_gene: TRBV9; CDR3aa: CASSVVEGRNTEAFF; CDR3nt: TGTGCCAGCAGCGTAGTTGAGGGGAGGAACACTGAAGCTTTCTTT
d_gene: -; j_gene: TRBJ2-4; abundance: -; v_gene: TRBV20-1; CDR3aa: CSARDKNIQYF; CDR3nt: TGCAGTGCTAGAGACAAAAACATTCAGTACTTC
d_gene: -; j_gene: TRBJ2-1; abundance: -; v_gene: TRBV7-3; CDR3aa: CASSLKLEVEQFF; CDR3nt: TGTGCCAGCAGCTTAAAACTAGAGGTTGAGCAGTTCTTC
d_gene: -; j_gene: TRBJ1-2; abundance: many; v_gene: TRBV2; CDR3aa: CASSEPLNYGYTF; CDR3nt: TGTGCCAGCAGTGAGCCCCTTAACTATGGCTACACCTTC
d_gene: -; j_gene: TRBJ1-1; abundance: few; v_gene: TRBV7-8; CDR3aa: CASSWTQASGTEAFF; CDR3nt: TGTGCCAGCAGCTGGACGCAGGCTTCGGGGACTGAAGCTTTCTTT
d_gene: TRBD1; j_gene: TRBJ1-5; abundance: -; v_gene: TRBV6-1; CDR3aa: CASYQRDRANQPQHF; CDR3nt: TGTGCCAGCTACCAAAGGGACAGGGCGAATCAGCCCCAGCATTTT
d_gene: TRBD2; j_gene: TRBJ2-7; abundance: -; v_gene: TRBV28; CDR3aa: CASSISTRLAGAYEQYF; CDR3nt: TGTGCCAGCAGTATATCGACCCGACTAGCGGGAGCCTACGAGCAGTACTTC
d_gene: -; j_gene: TRBJ2-7; abundance: few; v_gene: TRBV12-3/TRBV12-4; CDR3aa: CASSLTLDGTYEQYF; CDR3nt: TGTGCCAGCAGTTTAACCCTTGACGGTACCTACGAGCAGTACTTC
d_gene: TRBD1; j_gene: TRBJ2-5; abundance: many; v_gene: TRBV7-2; CDR3aa: CASSWDSEETQYF; CDR3nt: TGTGCCAGCAGTTGGGACAGTGAAGAGACCCAGTACTTC
d_gene: -; j_gene: TRBJ2-3; abundance: -; v_gene: TRBV24-1; CDR3aa: CATSDSGDFTDTQYF; CDR3nt: TGTGCCACCAGTGATTCAGGGGACTTTACAGATACGCAGTATTTT
d_gene: -; j_gene: TRBJ2-7; abundance: many; v_gene: TRBV5-6; CDR3aa: CASRPGPGGNEQYF; CDR3nt: TGTGCCAGCAGACCTGGGCCTGGGGGGAACGAGCAGTACTTC
d_gene: TRBD1; j_gene: TRBJ2-7; abundance: few; v_gene: TRBV4-2; CDR3aa: CASSPTDRGGRGQVFYSYEQYF; CDR3nt: TGTGCCAGCAGCCCGACGGACAGGGGCGGTAGGGGGCAGGTCTTTTACTCCTACGAGCAGTACTTC
d_gene: TRBD1; j_gene: TRBJ2-7; abundance: -; v_gene: TRBV20-1; CDR3aa: CSASVLGQGISYEQYF; CDR3nt: TGCAGTGCTAGTGTCCTTGGACAGGGGATCTCCTACGAGCAGTACTTC
d_gene: -; j_gene: TRBJ2-7; abundance: many; v_gene: TRBV20-1; CDR3aa: CSAPRVREATYEQYF; CDR3nt: TGCAGTGCCCCTAGGGTTAGGGAGGCGACCTACGAGCAGTACTTC
d_gene: -; j_gene: TRBJ2-3; abundance: few; v_gene: TRBV24-1; CDR3aa: CATGAPGTDTQYF; CDR3nt: TGTGCCACGGGGGCCCCGGGGACAGATACGCAGTATTTT
d_gene: -; j_gene: TRBJ2-7; abundance: many; v_gene: TRBV3-1; CDR3aa: CASSQGGDEQYF; CDR3nt: TGTGCCAGCAGCCAAGGTGGGGACGAGCAGTACTTC
d_gene: -; j_gene: TRBJ2-5; abundance: many; v_gene: TRBV20-1; CDR3aa: CSARDTRGWIETQYF; CDR3nt: TGCAGTGCTAGAGATACCCGTGGCTGGATAGAGACCCAGTACTTC
d_gene: TRBD1; j_gene: TRBJ2-7; abundance: -; v_gene: TRBV19; CDR3aa: CASSTNDRGRGEQYF; CDR3nt: TGTGCCAGTAGTACGAATGACAGGGGGCGCGGCGAGCAGTACTTC
d_gene: TRBD1; j_gene: TRBJ2-2; abundance: few; v_gene: TRBV29-1; CDR3aa: CSVGTGSSGELFF; CDR3nt: TGCAGCGTTGGGACAGGGTCTTCCGGGGAGCTGTTTTTT
d_gene: -; j_gene: TRBJ1-5; abundance: -; v_gene: TRBV7-8; CDR3aa: CASSWILGFQQPQHF; CDR3nt: TGTGCCAGCAGCTGGATCTTAGGGTTTCAACAGCCCCAGCATTTT
d_gene: -; j_gene: TRBJ2-4; abundance: few; v_gene: TRBV12-3/TRBV12-4; CDR3aa: CASSTELAKNIQYF; CDR3nt: TGTGCCAGCTCTACGGAGCTAGCCAAAAACATTCAGTACTTC
d_gene: -; j_gene: TRBJ2-5; abundance: -; v_gene: TRBV10-3; CDR3aa: CAISESIRETQYF; CDR3nt: TGTGCCATCAGTGAGTCGATAAGGGAGACCCAGTACTTC
d_gene: -; j_gene: TRBJ2-1; abundance: many; v_gene: TRBV12-3/TRBV12-4; CDR3aa: CASSLAGFSQYEQFF; CDR3nt: TGTGCCAGCAGTTTGGCGGGATTTTCTCAATATGAGCAGTTCTTC
d_gene: TRBD2; j_gene: TRBJ2-2; abundance: many; v_gene: TRBV4-1; CDR3aa: CASRLAGGSTGELFF; CDR3nt: TGCGCCAGCAGACTAGCGGGAGGATCCACCGGGGAGCTGTTTTTT
d_gene: TRBD1; j_gene: TRBJ1-5; abundance: -; v_gene: TRBV6-5; CDR3aa: CASSYGTGDSNQPQHF; CDR3nt: TGTGCCAGCAGTTACGGGACAGGCGATAGCAATCAGCCCCAGCATTTT
d_gene: -; j_gene: TRBJ2-2; abundance: few; v_gene: TRBV5-1; CDR3aa: CASSSDKGMRVLYTGELFF; CDR3nt: TGCGCCAGCAGCTCTGACAAGGGAATGAGGGTGCTCTACACCGGGGAGCTGTTTTTT
d_gene: -; j_gene: TRBJ2-7; abundance: -; v_gene: TRBV20-1; CDR3aa: CSARQGPASYEQYF; CDR3nt: TGCAGTGCTAGGCAGGGCCCCGCCTCCTACGAGCAGTACTTC
d_gene: TRBD2; j_gene: TRBJ2-7; abundance: -; v_gene: TRBV20-1; CDR3aa: CSASRLAASYEQYF; CDR3nt: TGCAGTGCTAGCAGGCTAGCGGCCTCCTACGAGCAGTACTTC
d_gene: -; j_gene: TRBJ2-3; abundance: few; v_gene: TRBV27; CDR3aa: CASNPPFGTDTQYF; CDR3nt: TGTGCCAGCAATCCCCCTTTCGGGACAGATACGCAGTATTTT
d_gene: -; j_gene: TRBJ2-3; abundance: -; v_gene: TRBV14; CDR3aa: CASSQDRVPDTQYF; CDR3nt: TGTGCCAGCAGCCAAGACCGGGTGCCAGATACGCAGTATTTT
d_gene: -; j_gene: TRBJ2-2; abundance: -; v_gene: TRBV9; CDR3aa: CASSVARDSLAGELFF; CDR3nt: TGTGCCAGCAGCGTAGCGCGGGACAGTCTTGCCGGGGAGCTGTTTTTT
d_gene: -; j_gene: TRBJ2-5; abundance: few; v_gene: TRBV20-1; CDR3aa: CSARRAGARLTETQYF; CDR3nt: TGCAGTGCTAGAAGAGCGGGTGCCCGACTAACGGAGACCCAGTACTTC
d_gene: -; j_gene: TRBJ2-1; abundance: few; v_gene: TRBV15; CDR3aa: CATSRDRIEQFF; CDR3nt: TGTGCCACCAGCAGAGATCGGATTGAGCAGTTCTTC
d_gene: -; j_gene: TRBJ2-7; abundance: -; v_gene: TRBV2; CDR3aa: CATQALATYEQYF; CDR3nt: TGTGCCACACAAGCACTCGCCACCTACGAGCAGTACTTC
d_gene: -; j_gene: TRBJ2-7; abundance: many; v_gene: TRBV12-3/TRBV12-4; CDR3aa: CASSQGATGYEQYF; CDR3nt: TGTGCCAGCAGCCAAGGGGCCACGGGGTACGAGCAGTACTTC
d_gene: TRBD2; j_gene: TRBJ2-1; abundance: few; v_gene: TRBV7-8; CDR3aa: CASSSRAGGAVNEQFF; CDR3nt: TGTGCCAGCAGCTCCCGTGCGGGAGGGGCTGTCAATGAGCAGTTCTTC
d_gene: -; j_gene: TRBJ1-5; abundance: few; v_gene: TRBV4-3; CDR3aa: CASSQEAQGFQPQHF; CDR3nt: TGCGCCAGCAGCCAAGAGGCCCAGGGGTTTCAGCCCCAGCATTTT
d_gene: TRBD1; j_gene: TRBJ1-3; abundance: few; v_gene: TRBV18; CDR3aa: CASSSGGFSGNTIYF; CDR3nt: TGTGCCAGCTCATCAGGGGGATTCTCTGGAAACACCATATATTTT
d_gene: -; j_gene: TRBJ2-1; abundance: -; v_gene: TRBV11-2; CDR3aa: CASSSVLSYNEQFF; CDR3nt: TGTGCCAGCAGCTCGGTCCTTTCCTACAATGAGCAGTTCTTC
d_gene: -; j_gene: TRBJ1-2; abundance: -; v_gene: TRBV6-5; CDR3aa: CASSSFLRAFPLKYGYTF; CDR3nt: TGTGCCAGCAGTTCGTTTCTCCGGGCCTTCCCGTTGAAGTATGGCTACACCTTC